The 30 T cell receptor beta chains reported below all come from one sample, sequenced in a study of blood T cell repertoires in COVID-19. The data were produced by immunoSEQ multiplex PCR, yet TCRdb's version contains in-frame clones alone and is incomplete. The sample includes around 170,000 clones, around 83% of them seen just once. Sequencing was carried out using peripheral blood. These receptors all stem from a man in his fifties with active or convalescent COVID-19.

V usage is TRBV2 and J usage is TRBJ2-2, with a weak D call TRBD2 (5 bases). The CDR3 is 10 residues long. Germline CDR1 and CDR2: SNHLY and FYNNEI. V was trimmed by 8 bases and J by 8 bases, leaving 6 bases between them. The DNA of the CDR3 is TGTGCCAGCGGGGAGGGGGAGCTGTTTTTT. Translation gives CASGEGELFF.

This sequence joins TRBV29-1 and TRBJ2-1, with D perhaps TRBD2 (6 bases). This CDR3 has 14 residues. The V gene lost 5 bases and the J gene lost 0 bases, with 11 bases spanning the gap. From germline, CDR1 is SQVTM and CDR2 ANQGSEA. The CDR3 here is CSVNYGSSYNEQFF. Written as DNA, the CDR3 is TGCAGCGTTAATTACGGGAGCTCCTACAATGAGCAGTTCTTC.

The chain employs TRBV19 and TRBJ2-3; no clear D gene. The CDR3 length is 14 residues. Germline V gene lookup returns CDR1 LNHDA and CDR2 SQIVND (reference sequence). V lost 7 bases and J 4 bases, leaving 15 bases between the germline ends. The CDR3 reads CASIFPGRPDTQYF. The CDR3, as DNA: TGTGCCAGTATTTTTCCGGGTCGGCCAGATACGCAGTATTTT.

This clone was counted between two and nine times. The chain combines TRBV24-1 with TRBJ2-1, with TRBD1 identical over 10 bases. This CDR3 has 15 amino acids. The germline CDR1 and CDR2 sequences are KGHDR and SFDVKD. The V and J ends lost 4 bases and 5 bases, in that order; junction bases with no gene match: 4. The CDR3 reads CATSDIGQGDNEQFF. The CDR3, as DNA: TGTGCCACCAGTGACATCGGACAGGGGGACAATGAGCAGTTCTTC.

This clone was seen just once. J is TRBJ2-1 and V is TRBV5-1; possible D gene TRBD2, 5 bases. CDR3 length: 15 residues. Germline assignment: CDR1 SGHRS and CDR2 YFSETQ. The V end lost 0 bases, the J end lost 2 bases, and 9 bases lay between the germline ends. CDR3 in amino acids: CASSLGRGPYNEQFF. In DNA form, the CDR3 reads TGCGCCAGCAGCTTGGGACGGGGTCCCTACAATGAGCAGTTCTTC.

V gene TRBV27 combines with J gene TRBJ2-7, with D tentatively TRBD1 (5 bases). Germline V CDR1 and CDR2: MNHEY, SMNVEV (reference sequence). The V end lost 0 bases, the J end lost 0 bases, and 6 bases lay between the germline ends. This CDR3 spans 14 amino acids. The CDR3 protein is CASSLSDSSYEQYF. CDR3 DNA: TGTGCCAGCAGTTTATCCGACAGCTCCTACGAGCAGTACTTC.

This chain uses TRBV4-1 with TRBJ1-1, with D unresolved. Trimming shortened V by 7 bases and J by 1 base, and 10 bases separated the two germline ends. CDR1 and CDR2 from the germline V gene are MGHRA and YSYEKL. The CDR3 spans 13 residues. This chain's CDR3 is CASTKRGNTEAFF. The CDR3 nucleotides are TGCGCCAGCACCAAAAGAGGGAACACTGAAGCTTTCTTT.

V and J are TRBV6-5 and TRBJ2-7; 8 bases are shared with TRBD1. Per the germline V gene, CDR1 is MNHEY and CDR2 is SVGAGI. V was pared by 10 bases and J by 4 bases, with 12 bases of the junction left unmatched. The CDR3 runs to 14 residues. CDR3 residues: CATNPSGQGYEQYF. The CDR3 DNA follows: TGTGCCACCAACCCCTCCGGACAGGGTTACGAGCAGTACTTC.

This rearrangement joins TRBV20-1 to TRBJ2-3, with D perhaps TRBD1 (6 bases). Germline V gene lookup returns CDR1 DFQATT and CDR2 SNEGSKA (reference sequence). The ends were cut back, 3 bases at V and 2 bases at J, with 15 bases in the middle. The CDR3 extends over 15 amino acids. CDR3 sequence (DNA): TGCAGTGCTAGTAGGGGGAACCAGTACACAGATACGCAGTATTTT. Its protein is CSASRGNQYTDTQYF.

In this sample, this clone turned up many times. This sequence joins TRBV6-2 or TRBV6-3 and TRBJ2-5, with 11 positions matching TRBD2. Germline trimming cut 0 bases from V and 2 bases from J; bases unmatched to any gene: 17. In germline, CDR1 is MNHEY, CDR2 SVGEGT. The CDR3 is made up of 21 amino acids. The CDR3 coding sequence is TGTGCCAGCAGTTACTCCTGGCGCGCTAGCGGGGGGCGCCCCCCTCAAGAGACCCAGTACTTC. As protein: CASSYSWRASGGRPPQETQYF.

This chain uses TRBV20-1 with TRBJ2-1, with TRBD2 matching over 9 bases. Per the germline V gene, CDR1 is DFQATT and CDR2 is SNEGSKA (reference sequence). The junction had 9 bases not matched to a gene; V was cut back by 3 bases and J by 0 bases. This CDR3 is built from 17 residues. The DNA of the CDR3 is TGCAGTGCTAGTGAAGCGGGGGGCTACAGCTCCTACAATGAGCAGTTCTTC. Translating gives CSASEAGGYSSYNEQFF.

This clone was seen a handful of times. The rearrangement uses TRBV5-1 and TRBJ1-2, with 11 bases fitting TRBD1. The CDR3 covers 15 residues. Per germline, CDR1 SGHRS and CDR2 YFSETQ. Trimming took 4 bases from V and 6 from J; bases not matched to a gene: 8. CDR3 coding DNA: TGCGCCAGCAGCAAGACGCCGGGACAGGGGGATGGCTACACCTTC. It codes for CASSKTPGQGDGYTF.

This chain links TRBV4-2 with TRBJ2-3; 8 nucleotides line up with TRBD2. J lost 2 bases, V lost 2 bases, and 3 bases had no gene match. Germline CDR1 and CDR2: LGHNA and YNFKEQ. The CDR3 contains 15 residues. The DNA for the CDR3 is TGTGCCAGCAGCCAACCTAGCGGGCTCACAGATACGCAGTATTTT. Encoded protein: CASSQPSGLTDTQYF.

This clone is a singleton in its sample. The rearrangement joins TRBV19 to TRBJ2-3, with 13 bases fitting TRBD2. The CDR3 sequence is 16 residues long. The germline V gene encodes CDR1 LNHDA and CDR2 SQIVND (reference sequence). V trimming: 2 bases; J trimming: 9 bases; junction bases outside the gene matches: 8. CDR3 sequence reads: CASSILGLAGSRTQYF. Here the CDR3 DNA reads TGTGCCAGTAGTATATTGGGACTAGCGGGGAGTAGGACGCAGTATTTT.

Concerning this clone: One junction end does not reproduce the germline sequence, and a read error may be involved. The rearrangement joins TRBV7-3 to TRBJ2-1; the match to TRBD2 covers 12 bases. This CDR3 contains 18 residues. The germline gives CDR1 SGHTA, CDR2 FQGTGA. The CDR3 region has the DNA TGTGCCAGCAGCATAACTACAACTAGCGGGAGGAAAGCAAATGAGCAGTTCTTC. It translates to CASSITTTSGRKANEQFF.

The chain carries TRBV5-4 and TRBJ2-1, with D possibly TRBD2 on 6 matching bases. Germline values: CDR1 SGHNT, CDR2 YYREEE (reference sequence). V gave up 4 bases and J gave up 1 base, with 18 bases separating them. This CDR3 has 17 residues. The CDR3 nucleotides read TGTGCCAGCAGCCCTACACCGACTAGAATTTCCTACAATGAGCAGTTCTTC. This codes for CASSPTPTRISYNEQFF.

This chain uses TRBV9 with TRBJ1-6; D unclear. CDR3 length: 15 residues. Germline V gene lookup returns CDR1 SGDLS and CDR2 YYNGEE. Trimming removed 0 bases at V and 9 bases at J, with 13 bases between. The CDR3 bases are TGTGCCAGCAGCGTAGCGGGCGGGATTTCTTCACCCCTCCACTTT. Its translation: CASSVAGGISSPLHF.

This clone has just one count. V and J are TRBV6-5 and TRBJ1-1; 8 nucleotides agree with TRBD1. V gave up 6 bases and J gave up 4 bases; unmatched junction bases: 4. The CDR3 has 13 residues. From germline, CDR1 is MNHEY and CDR2 SVGAGI. Written as DNA, the CDR3 is TGTGCCAGCAGATCAACAGGGGGCACTGAAGCTTTCTTT. Its translation: CASRSTGGTEAFF.

The chain joins TRBV5-1 to TRBJ2-1, with 7 bases identical to TRBD1. This CDR3 region has 15 residues. Trimming removed 7 bases from V and 9 bases from J; junction bases left unmatched: 16. Germline V gene data show CDR1 as SGHRS and CDR2 as YFSETQ. This chain's CDR3 is CASFQTGSGNTEQFF. CDR3 DNA: TGCGCCAGCTTCCAGACAGGGTCGGGCAATACTGAGCAGTTCTTC.

The gene calls are TRBV30 and TRBJ2-3, with 8 bases identical to TRBD2. The germline gives CDR1 GTSNPN, CDR2 SVGIG (reference sequence). The CDR3 length is 16 residues. Trimming took 3 bases from V and 4 from J; bases not matched to a gene: 12. The DNA of the CDR3 is TGTGCCTGGAGAATCCCGGCGCCGGGGGGGCCAGATACGCAGTATTTT. Translating it yields CAWRIPAPGGPDTQYF.

The genes are TRBV4-2 and TRBJ2-5, with D possibly matching TRBD2 (7 bases). V was clipped by 0 bases and J by 2 bases, with 16 bases between them. In germline, CDR1 is LGHNA, CDR2 YNFKEQ. The CDR3 is made up of 17 amino acids. DNA of the CDR3: TGTGCCAGCAGCCAAGATTTCTTTCGGGGGGCACAAGAGACCCAGTACTTC. Residues: CASSQDFFRGAQETQYF.

The genes are TRBV30 and TRBJ1-1, with D maybe TRBD1 (6 bases). The CDR3 contains 12 residues. V lost 0 bases to trimming and J lost 11 bases, with 13 bases between them. Looked up from germline, CDR1 is GTSNPN and CDR2 is SVGIG (reference sequence). The CDR3 here is CAWSVFRGRAFF. The CDR3 bases are TGTGCCTGGAGTGTATTCAGGGGCCGCGCTTTCTTT.

The chain has TRBV6-5 and TRBJ1-6, with TRBD1 identical over 10 bases. This CDR3 comprises 14 residues. Germline lookup yields CDR1 MNHEY and CDR2 SVGAGI. V was pared by 6 bases and J by 8 bases, with 4 bases of the junction left unmatched. The CDR3 spells CASSVDRGHSPLHF. The CDR3 DNA sequence: TGTGCCAGCAGCGTCGACAGGGGGCATTCACCCCTCCACTTT.

This sequence joins TRBV4-1 and TRBJ2-7; TRBD2 matches at 9 bases. V shed 1 base and J 5 bases; nucleotides not matched to a gene: 15. Germline V gene sequence: CDR1 MGHRA, CDR2 YSYEKL. The CDR3 totals 18 residues. In DNA, the CDR3 is TGCGCCAGCAGCCAAGGTTGGGGTGCGGGGGGGCATTTGAACGAGCAGTACTTC. Protein sequence: CASSQGWGAGGHLNEQYF.

This rearrangement joins TRBV19 to TRBJ2-2; perhaps TRBD2 as D (6 bases). Per the germline V gene, CDR1 is LNHDA and CDR2 is SQIVND (reference sequence). This CDR3 has 14 amino acids. The V end was cut by 2 bases, the J end by 6 bases, with 10 bases between. The CDR3 bases are TGTGCCAGTAGTATACGAGGGAGGTCCGGGGAGCTGTTTTTT. It translates to CASSIRGRSGELFF.

The rearrangement joins TRBV6-5 to TRBJ1-1; TRBD1 aligns across 7 bases. The ends lost 8 bases at V and 1 base at J; junction bases unmatched: 10. CDR3 length: 15 residues. The germline gives CDR1 MNHEY, CDR2 SVGAGI. The CDR3 reads CASRDRQGSNTEAFF. CDR3 sequence (DNA): TGTGCCAGCCGAGATCGACAGGGATCGAACACTGAAGCTTTCTTT.

The genes are TRBV11-3 and TRBJ2-7; 8 nucleotides agree with TRBD2. Germline V gene lookup returns CDR1 SGHNT and CDR2 YENEEA. The trim removed 0 bases at V and 4 bases at J, leaving 8 bases unmatched. The CDR3 covers 16 residues. The CDR3, as DNA: TGTGCCAGCAGCTTAGATTGGGCGGGAGGAAGGTACGAGCAGTACTTC. Translating gives CASSLDWAGGRYEQYF.

V and J are TRBV9 and TRBJ2-3; TRBD2 matches at 8 bases. The V segment lost 0 bases and the J segment 1 base; nucleotides outside the gene matches: 4. Germline V gene sequence: CDR1 SGDLS, CDR2 YYNGEE. The CDR3 totals 16 residues. The CDR3 reads CASSVVPAGGTDTQYF. DNA for the CDR3: TGTGCCAGCAGCGTAGTTCCAGCGGGGGGCACAGATACGCAGTATTTT. The complete variable domain, with remaining parts taken from reference TRBV9 and TRBJ2-3, reads DSGVTQTPKHLITATGQRVTLRCSPRSGDLSVYWYQQSLDQGLQFLIQYYNGEERAKGNILERFSAQQFPDLHSELNLSSLELGDSALYFCASSVVPAGGTDTQYFGPGTRLTVL.

The rearrangement uses TRBV7-9 and TRBJ2-7; the D gene is possibly TRBD2 (6 bases). This CDR3 region has 15 residues. The germline V gene has CDR1 SEHNR and CDR2 FQNEAQ (reference sequence). V lost 2 bases and J 1 base, leaving 12 bases between the germline ends. This chain's CDR3 is CASSLIGGLSYEQYF. The CDR3 DNA follows: TGTGCCAGCAGCTTAATTGGGGGACTTTCCTACGAGCAGTACTTC.

This clone was detected once. The sample has other DNA sequences that encode this CDR3 too. This chain links TRBV6-5 with TRBJ2-3; TRBD1 aligns across 7 bases. Trimming removed 2 bases from V and 1 base from J; junction bases left unmatched: 0. CDR3 length: 14 amino acids. Germline-derived CDR1 and CDR2 are MNHEY and SVGAGI. The CDR3 sequence is CASSYGTGTDTQYF. CDR3 coding DNA: TGTGCCAGCAGTTACGGGACAGGCACAGATACGCAGTATTTT.